These T cell receptor beta chains were read from a single sample in a study of human T cells and chemical hapten exposure. TCRdb re-called the RACE reads through MiXCR, storing one row per CDR3 protein. Of under 200,000 distinct CDR3 sequences in the sample, around a quarter were seen once. This specimen was whole blood, taken in connection with sensitization to the hapten diphenylcyclopropenone (DPC). These TCRs come from a woman in her late teens or twenties with alopecia areata. Some clones in this sample may be carry-over from other donors' samples. Each CDR3 is given with its conserved first and last residue. A D gene is named only where the DNA matches it firmly. Not every row has a clone size; where given, it reads once, few, many or a size class.

TRBJ1-2 . 14 TRBV10-3 . TGTGCCATCAGTGAGCGAGAAGCTAACTATGGCTACACCTTC CAISEREANYGYTF
TRBJ2-7 few 13 TRBV7-9 TRBD2 TGTGCCAGCAGCTCCGGACTAGTATACGAGCAGTACTTC CASSSGLVYEQYF
TRBJ1-6 . 13 TRBV4-3 . TGCGCCAGCAGCCCAGACAGGAATCAGCCCCTCCACTTT CASSPDRNQPLHF
TRBJ2-1 . 14 TRBV19 TRBD2 TGTGCCAGTAGGAGCGGGGGCAATTACAATGAGCAGTTCTTC CASRSGGNYNEQFF
TRBJ2-1 many 13 TRBV9 . TGTGCCAGCAGCGTAGACAGCCCCGGTGAGCAGTTCTTC CASSVDSPGEQFF
TRBJ1-2 . 15 TRBV4-3 . TGCGCCAGCAGCCAAGATTCCAGGGGAGCCTATGGCTACACCTTC CASSQDSRGAYGYTF
TRBJ2-3 . 15 TRBV20-1 . TGCAGTGCTAGAGGGATGGGGGGAACCACAGATACGCAGTATTTT CSARGMGGTTDTQYF
TRBJ2-1 . 13 TRBV24-1 . TGTGCCACCTCCCAGACAGGTATTAATGAGCAGTTCTTC CATSQTGINEQFF
TRBJ2-1 . 15 TRBV9 TRBD2 TGTGCCAGCAGCCCTTGGAGCGGGGGGGCGAATGAGCAGTTCTTC CASSPWSGGANEQFF
TRBJ2-1 few 11 TRBV2 . TGTGCCAGCAACGAAGGACGGCAGCAGTTCTTC CASNEGRQQFF
TRBJ1-1 . 15 TRBV10-3 . TGTGCCATCAAGGTCGGGGACGCGAAAAACACTGAAGCTTTCTTT CAIKVGDAKNTEAFF